The T cell receptor (beta chain) under discussion was sequenced for a study of T-cell reconstitution after alpha-beta-depleted transplantation in children. Unique molecular identifiers were built into the TCRbeta library. TCRdb ran MiXCR on the PCR reads and lists one entry per CDR3 protein. Of hundreds of thousands of distinct CDR3 sequences detected, about 18% appear once; the ten largest clones hold 2.5% to 4%. CDR1 and CDR2 from the germline V gene are SNHLY and FYNNEI. The CDR3 has 15 amino acids. Trimming left V 3 bases short and J 2 bases short, with 14 bases between. The J gene is TRBJ2-7, the V gene TRBV2; D gene ambiguous. Sequencing was performed on PBMCs from the stem cell graft donor, taken from the stem cell graft. This receptor was taken from a human donor who donated a stem cell graft to a child with acute lymphoblastic leukemia. CDR3 amino acids: CASSEVPDGTYEQYF. The CDR3 coding sequence is TGTGCCAGCAGTGAGGTTCCGGACGGCACCTACGAGCAGTACTTC.